Shown below are 20 T cell receptor beta chains from a single sample sequenced in a study of human T cells and chemical hapten exposure. Each CDR3 protein gets one entry after TCRdb re-called the RACE reads with MiXCR. This table holds around 150,000 distinct CDR3 sequences, about 14% found once. Specified time point: patch test 1, 2 weeks after DPC sensitization. Treatment specified: therapeutic diphenylcyclopropenone sensitization with weekly scalp DPC. Sequencing used whole blood, obtained in connection with sensitization to the hapten diphenylcyclopropenone (DPC). All receptors come from a woman aged 25 to 39 with alopecia areata. Some clones in this sample may be carry-over from other donors' samples.

The V and J genes are TRBV29-1 and TRBJ1-2; D unresolved. V was trimmed by 6 bases and J by 6 bases, leaving 14 bases between them. The CDR3 is made up of 12 amino acids. CDR1 SQVTM and CDR2 ANQGSEA come from the germline V gene. CDR3 DNA: TGCAGCGTGGGGAGCGAAGTTCATGGCTACACCTTC. This translates into CSVGSEVHGYTF.

The chain is built from TRBV7-9 and TRBJ2-2; TRBD1 matches 7 bases. This CDR3 comprises 14 residues. Germline V CDR1 and CDR2: SEHNR, FQNEAQ (reference sequence). The trim removed 4 bases at V and 6 bases at J, leaving 5 bases unmatched. CDR3 residues: CASSSTGFPGELFF. Written as DNA, the CDR3 is TGTGCCAGCAGCTCGACAGGGTTCCCCGGGGAGCTGTTTTTT. The full variable domain, completed using reference TRBV7-9 and TRBJ2-2, is DTGVSQNPRHKITKRGQNVTFRCDPISEHNRLYWYRQTLGQGPEFLTYFQNEAQLEKSRLLSDRFSAERPKGSFSTLEIQRTEQGDSAMYLCASSSTGFPGELFFGEGSRLTVL.

The table lists this clonotype with many counts. The J gene is TRBJ1-1, the V gene TRBV18; perhaps TRBD1 as D (6 bases). Germline CDR1 KGHSH, CDR2 LQKENI. V was clipped by 6 bases and J by 7 bases, with 15 bases between them. CDR3 length: 13 residues. This chain's CDR3 is CASSSTGQIEAFF. The CDR3 DNA sequence: TGTGCCAGCTCGTCAACCGGACAGATTGAAGCTTTCTTT.

In this sample, this clonotype turned up many times. The chain employs TRBV30 and TRBJ1-5, with 10 bases matching TRBD1. This CDR3 is built from 16 residues. Trimming at V came to 0 bases and at J to 6 bases, leaving 8 bases not matched to a gene. Germline V gives CDR1 GTSNPN, CDR2 SVGIG (reference sequence). CDR3 sequence: CAWSVGTGTGVQPQHF. In DNA form, the CDR3 reads TGTGCCTGGAGTGTAGGAACCGGGACAGGGGTTCAGCCCCAGCATTTT.

This clonotype was observed many times. The chain carries TRBV19 and TRBJ1-2; D may be TRBD1 (6 bases). The CDR3 extends over 15 amino acids. CDR1 is LNHDA, CDR2 SQIVND, per germline (reference sequence). The V and J ends lost 4 bases and 1 base respectively, with 13 bases between them. CDR3 in DNA: TGTGCCAGTAGTAAACAGGGACGAATTAACTATGGCTACACCTTC. This encodes CASSKQGRINYGYTF.

This chain connects TRBV14 to TRBJ2-5; TRBD2 matches at 11 bases. The CDR3 has 16 residues. The V segment lost 3 bases and the J segment 3 bases; nucleotides outside the gene matches: 6. The germline V gene has CDR1 SGHDN and CDR2 FVKESK. DNA for the CDR3: TGTGCCAGCAGCCAGTATAGCGGGAGGGTCGAAGAGACCCAGTACTTC. Protein sequence: CASSQYSGRVEETQYF. Together with reference TRBV14 and TRBJ2-5, the CDR3 gives the full variable domain: EAGVTQFPSHSVIEKGQTVTLRCDPISGHDNLYWYRRVMGKEIKFLLHFVKESKQDESGMPNNRFLAERTGGTYSTLKVQPAELEDSGVYFCASSQYSGRVEETQYFGPGTRLLVL.

This clonotype has a count of ten or more. The chain carries TRBV6-2 or TRBV6-3 and TRBJ2-7; no firm D call. CDR1 and CDR2 (germline): MNHEY, SVGEGT. The CDR3 extends over 16 amino acids. Between the trimmed V and J ends, which lost 2 bases and 0 bases, there was a span of 14 bases. The CDR3 DNA is TGTGCCAGCAGTTACAGGTCGTTGGACCACTCCTACGAGCAGTACTTC. Protein product: CASSYRSLDHSYEQYF.

This chain connects TRBV6-2 or TRBV6-3 to TRBJ2-7, with 8 bases fitting TRBD2. Looked up from germline, CDR1 is MNHEY and CDR2 is SVGEGT. Germline trimming cut 6 bases from V and 7 bases from J; bases unmatched to any gene: 17. CDR3 length: 16 residues. The CDR3 coding sequence is TGTGCCAGCAGCCCCGGGGGGGGCAGGGAACGCAGTGAGCAGTACTTC. Its protein is CASSPGGGRERSEQYF.

This clonotype was picked up a small number of times. The chain carries TRBV18 and TRBJ2-3; D might be TRBD1 (6 bases). V was trimmed by 3 bases and J by 3 bases, leaving 13 bases between them. The CDR3 covers 15 residues. In germline, CDR1 is KGHSH, CDR2 LQKENI. The CDR3 protein is CASSPAGTRTDTQYF. CDR3 DNA sequence: TGTGCCAGCTCACCCGCCGGGACACGGACAGATACGCAGTATTTT.

This clonotype was seen a few times. The chain joins TRBV27 to TRBJ1-1; 9 bases line up with TRBD1. The CDR3 covers 13 residues. The junction had 9 bases not matched to a gene; V was cut back by 6 bases and J by 10 bases. Per the germline V gene, CDR1 is MNHEY and CDR2 is SMNVEV (reference sequence). As DNA, the CDR3 is TGTGCCAGCAGCCCCGTGGGGACAGGGCGAGCTTTCTTT. Amino acids: CASSPVGTGRAFF.

The gene calls are TRBV6-2 or TRBV6-3 and TRBJ1-1, with unresolved D. Trimming removed 4 bases from V and 0 bases from J, with 3 bases in between. CDR3 length equals 12 residues. The germline CDR1 and CDR2 sequences are MNHEY and SVGEGT. In DNA form, the CDR3 reads TGTGCCAGCAGTTGGGTGAACACTGAAGCTTTCTTT. It yields the protein CASSWVNTEAFF.

The gene calls are TRBV9 and TRBJ1-3, with D possibly matching TRBD1 (6 bases). The V gene lost 6 bases and the J gene lost 2 bases, with 18 bases spanning the gap. CDR1 is SGDLS, CDR2 YYNGEE, per germline. The CDR3 has 16 amino acids. The CDR3 DNA reads as TGTGCCAGCACCCCAACGGGACACCAAACTGGAAACACCATATATTTT. Translating it yields CASTPTGHQTGNTIYF.

This clonotype was recorded at least ten times. The chain joins TRBV4-3 to TRBJ2-7; D ambiguous. The CDR3 loop spans 14 amino acids. Germline assignment: CDR1 LGHNA and CDR2 YSLEER. Trimming stripped 1 base from V and 3 bases from J, with 10 bases between. CDR3 in amino acids: CASSQAWHNYEQYF. The CDR3 DNA is TGCGCCAGCAGCCAAGCTTGGCATAACTACGAGCAGTACTTC.

This clonotype has just a few counts. The genes are TRBV18 and TRBJ1-1; the D gene is possibly TRBD1 (5 bases). The V gene lost 5 bases and the J gene lost 0 bases, with 16 bases spanning the gap. CDR3 length equals 16 residues. CDR1 KGHSH and CDR2 LQKENI come from the germline V gene. The CDR3 reads CASSGQPSRMNTEAFF. The CDR3 DNA reads TGTGCCAGCTCAGGACAACCAAGTCGTATGAACACTGAAGCTTTCTTT.

The V and J genes are TRBV6-2 or TRBV6-3 and TRBJ2-2; possibly TRBD1 or TRBD2 for D (6 bases each). From germline, CDR1 is MNHEY and CDR2 SVGEGT. V lost 3 bases and J lost 3, with 11 bases in between. The CDR3 runs 15 residues. The CDR3 here is CASSYLGGDTGELFF. Here the CDR3 DNA reads TGTGCCAGCAGTTATCTGGGGGGCGACACCGGGGAGCTGTTTTTT.

This chain connects TRBV6-5 to TRBJ1-1; D is uncertain. The CDR3 loop spans 14 amino acids. The germline V gene has CDR1 MNHEY and CDR2 SVGAGI. V lost 0 bases and J lost 8, with 13 bases in between. CDR3 sequence reads: CASSYSIVQSEAFF. The CDR3 coding sequence is TGTGCCAGCAGTTACTCGATCGTACAGAGCGAAGCTTTCTTT.

This chain connects TRBV24-1 to TRBJ2-3; D is ambiguous. This CDR3 has 11 residues. CDR1 and CDR2 from the germline V gene are KGHDR and SFDVKD. V gave up 4 bases and J gave up 4 bases, with 2 bases separating them. This CDR3 is CATSDPDTQYF. The CDR3 coding sequence is TGTGCCACCAGTGACCCAGATACGCAGTATTTT.

There are many counts of this clonotype. J is TRBJ2-2 and V is TRBV24-1; TRBD2 agrees at 8 bases. The germline gives CDR1 KGHDR, CDR2 SFDVKD. Unmatched junction bases numbered 5, after V lost 1 base and J lost 2 bases. The CDR3 is 17 amino acids. CDR3 in amino acids: CATSDFPLAGNTGELFF. Written as DNA, the CDR3 is TGTGCCACCAGTGATTTCCCCCTAGCGGGTAACACCGGGGAGCTGTTTTTT.

This clonotype was counted between two and nine times. The chain recombines TRBV7-6 with TRBJ2-1; the match to TRBD2 covers 9 bases. The CDR3 is 16 amino acids. Trimming took 0 bases from V and 2 from J; bases not matched to a gene: 2. CDR1 and CDR2 from the germline V gene are SGHVS and FNYEAQ. The DNA for the CDR3 is TGTGCCAGCAGCTTAGCTGTAGCGGGGGCCTACAATGAGCAGTTCTTC. Protein product: CASSLAVAGAYNEQFF.

This clonotype was picked up many times. The chain combines TRBV13 with TRBJ2-6; D perhaps matches TRBD2 (6 bases). Trimming cost V 5 bases and J 2 bases, with 25 bases left between them. The CDR3 totals 20 residues. Germline V CDR1 and CDR2: PRHDT, FYEKMQ (reference sequence). For the CDR3, the DNA is TGTGCCAGCAGCCAATATTCTCGCAGGGCGGGAAAGGCTGGGGCCAACGTCCTGACTTTC. Its protein is CASSQYSRRAGKAGANVLTF.